Here is one TCR beta chain with its context. A few counts support this clone. This clone's antigen is unknown. No much larger clonotype is one base removed from it; base qualities were not supplied. The data stem from a study of CD8+ T cells in alopecia areata (dated by TCRdb to about 2018). Some background on the complete study: Treated patients were enrolled in an open-label pilot trial of oral tofacitinib at 5 to 10 mg twice daily for moderate-to-severe alopecia areata. Patients stayed on tofacitinib for 6 to 18 months and then had 6 months of follow-up off drug so that delayed response and recurrence could be assessed. In treated patients, disease severity was measured using the SALT score, which gives the percentage of scalp surface area affected. High-throughput TCRbeta sequencing was used to examine T cell clonal expansion in alopecia areata in both the C3H/HeJ mouse model and human patients. Scalp tissue and sorted CD4+ and CD8+ peripheral blood T cells from patchy and totalis/universalis alopecia areata patients and from healthy controls were covered by human TCRbeta sequencing. Tofacitinib-treated patients had biopsies at baseline and at 4 and 24 weeks of treatment, with a later scalp biopsy in several patients. Scalp clonality was compared across normal scalp (n=4), patchy alopecia areata scalp (n=8), and alopecia totalis/universalis scalp (n=8). The RNA source kit depended on sample type: the PAXgene miRNA kit for fixed scalp, the miRNeasy kit for PBMCs, and the RNeasy kit for mouse skin. TCRbeta CDR3 regions were amplified by immunoSEQ multiplex PCR using 35 Vbeta forward and 13 Jbeta reverse primers.

This sample's time point label indicates: about 4 weeks on oral tofacitinib. This sample's treatment or condition label indicates: oral pan-JAK inhibitor, 5-10 mg twice daily. Lesional scalp punch biopsies and peripheral blood were collected from alopecia areata patients. PBMCs were isolated by density centrifugation and stained for CD3, CD4 and CD8, and CD4+ and CD8+ T cells were sorted on a FACSAria. The CDR3 holds 12 amino acids from the cysteine to the phenylalanine. Only the CDR3 portion is preserved as DNA: 36 bases, with reading frame beginning at the first base. The germline V gene sets CDR1 to SGHNT and CDR2 to YENEEA. A distance of 2 bases separates the germline ends of V and J, which lose 1 base and 5 bases respectively. Summary of the overall study and its limitations: Unlike mouse skin, where gammadelta T cells dominate, normal human skin contains resident alphabeta T cells that get sequenced too, which complicates analysis of the scalp TCR repertoire. Compared with mice, TCR sequences shared between patients were less clear, possibly partly because of HLA diversity across the patient population. Many expanded lesional clones persisted in scalp and blood during tofacitinib treatment, which may partly explain relapse after stopping treatment. Because the treated cohort was small and included a single nonresponder, larger studies are needed to assess links between baseline CD8+ expansion and response. Compared with normal scalp, lesional scalp, particularly in alopecia totalis/universalis, had higher clonality and more expanded CD8+ clones, which suggests antigenic drive. Tofacitinib significantly decreased scalp clonality and the number of expanded CD8+ clones among the top 100 scalp clones.

Libraries were prepared through the immunoSEQ multiplex PCR assay. To provide template for TCR sequencing, every sample had RNA extracted and reverse transcribed into cDNA. First-strand cDNA was synthesized with SuperScript III using a 2:1 mix of oligo-dT and random hexamers. A synthetic immune receptor repertoire was used to gauge amplification bias, and whatever bias remained was removed computationally. In the original analysis: After raw reads were preprocessed to remove errors, the CDR3 was defined following IMGT conventions as running from the conserved cysteine to phenylalanine. Clonality was calculated as 1 minus Shannon entropy normalized by log2 of the number of productive unique TCRs. Scalp TCRbeta sequences were cross-referenced with sorted blood CD4 and CD8 repertoires so that the CD4 or CD8 identity of scalp clones could be inferred. TCRdb retrieved this table from immuneACCESS and kept in-frame rearrangements only. Not all clones are present; in checked studies, unresolved V genes account for under half, and no reason is known for the remainder. The V and J calls and clone size are taken from that table; D and trimming were inferred from the DNA. The table for this sample lists 200,000 to 250,000 clones; less than 65% of them were counted only once. About 4% of the sample comes from the top ten.

The receptor's source is a human donor with alopecia areata. The sequence links TRBV11-3 to TRBJ2-2; the D gene cannot be resolved reliably. The sequences come from CD4+ T cells sorted from blood, collected at week 4, from a patient treated with tofacitinib. The nucleotide sequence reads as follows: TGTGCCAGCAGCTTAGGGACCGGGGAGCTGTTTTTT. Translated, it gives CASSLGTGELFF.